The rows below give T cell receptor beta chains drawn from one sample of a study of identical twins. TCRdb re-analysed the 5' RACE reads in MiXCR, keeping a single row per CDR3 protein. Here the sample spans about 220,000 distinct CDR3 sequences, 6% to 9% being singletons. The same data also went into a second study, on yellow fever vaccine responses in identical twins.

Sequenced: memory (CD45RO+) T cells sorted from blood. The receptors shown here come from a young woman in good health. Both conserved end residues are part of each CDR3.

TRBV2	TRBJ2-5	14	CASSRTGAGETQYF
TRBV12-3/TRBV12-4	TRBJ2-2	14	CASSSNSGTGELFF
TRBV6-2/TRBV6-3	TRBJ2-7	18	CASSRPPGLAPNVYEQYF
TRBV14	TRBJ2-1	18	CASSQDRVTTSSYNEQFF
TRBV29-1	TRBJ2-3	17	CSVEGGREQGWTDTQYF
TRBV3-1	TRBJ1-5	14	CASSQGQGYQPQHF
TRBV30	TRBJ2-7	16	CAWRPIGGASSYEQYF
TRBV19	TRBJ1-1	13	CASSGSFGEPAFF
TRBV5-1	TRBJ2-2	14	CASRATGNTGELFF
TRBV5-4	TRBJ2-2	14	CASSRDYNTGELFF
TRBV7-2	TRBJ2-7	14	CASSGNRGPDEQYF
TRBV7-6	TRBJ2-3	16	CASSLNPGQGADTQYF
TRBV5-1	TRBJ2-7	13	CASSLHSSYEQYF
TRBV2	TRBJ2-6	15	CASSDRASGANVLTF
TRBV19	TRBJ2-7	14	CASSRGKRSYEQYF
TRBV27	TRBJ2-3	13	CASKVGSTDTQYF
TRBV27	TRBJ2-1	16	CASKREARSSYNEQFF
TRBV12-3/TRBV12-4	TRBJ1-5	15	CASSPKGGPFQPQHF
TRBV11-3	TRBJ1-1	14	CASSPSTGNTEAFF
TRBV6-2/TRBV6-3	TRBJ2-1	14	CASRNGGSYNEQFF
TRBV24-1	TRBJ2-7	14	CATRGDRAFDEQYF
TRBV18	TRBJ2-3	18	CASSPQLQGARGTDTQYF
TRBV18	TRBJ2-7	13	CASSQDTITEQYF
TRBV4-3	TRBJ2-1	15	CASSKGDSAYNEQFF
TRBV24-1	TRBJ2-3	15	CATSDWQSSTDTQYF
TRBV20-1	TRBJ2-3	14	CSANGHFVSDTQYF
TRBV30	TRBJ2-7	14	CAWSVQAASYEQYF
TRBV10-3	TRBJ2-7	12	CAISDQSGRQYF
TRBV20-1	TRBJ2-3	12	CSARGPADTQYF
TRBV5-4	TRBJ2-3	16	CASCLGGEACTDTQYF
TRBV28	TRBJ1-5	14	CASSLDQGNQPQHF
TRBV4-2	TRBJ2-3	17	CASSQVGAGGTTDTQYF
TRBV12-3/TRBV12-4	TRBJ2-5	15	CASSLNPGQGGGVYF
TRBV6-6	TRBJ1-4	13	CASSYIKNEKLFF
TRBV6-1	TRBJ2-2	15	CASKYRSTNTGELFF
TRBV20-1	TRBJ2-7	13	CSANRVLVYEQYF
TRBV3-1	TRBJ2-2	16	CASSHGLIAGTGELFF
TRBV7-9	TRBJ2-6	17	CASSPVGEISGANVLTF
TRBV29-1	TRBJ2-1	15	CSVEVSGRSYNEQFF
TRBV4-1	TRBJ2-1	15	CASSHDATIYNEQFF
TRBV9	TRBJ2-2	16	CASSVAAAANTGELFF
TRBV28	TRBJ2-7	15	CASSGPPTGSYEQYF
TRBV24-1	TRBJ2-5	19	CATSPQRLAGDRYQETQYF
TRBV5-5	TRBJ2-1	16	CASSSNGRDHYNEQFF